This TCR beta chain was profiled in a study of Graves' ophthalmopathy and Graves' hyperthyroidism. TCR beta CDR3 regions were amplified from RNA transcripts. HTBI primers were used in a first-round RT-PCR, which preceded a second-round multiplex PCR. TCRdb passed the multiplex PCR reads through MiXCR, listing each CDR3 protein once. The sample records 650,000 to 900,000 distinct CDR3 sequences, 40% being singletons. Serum thyroxine and TRAb, along with clinical symptoms, thyroid ultrasound and orbital computed tomography, were what diagnosis relied on. Germline values: CDR1 ENHRY, CDR2 SYGVKD. This CDR3 is 16 amino acids long. This clonotype was found a few times. No antigen is known for it. At one boundary the junction diverges from the germline segment, which might be a read error. Study conclusions and caveats: The model achieved around 67% sensitivity and less than 85% specificity for ophthalmopathy progression.

The material sequenced was peripheral blood. The source is an adult man with Graves' ophthalmopathy. The chain has TRBV10-3 and TRBJ2-5; 9 positions agree with TRBD2. This CDR3 is CASSAMSGRNQETQYF. DNA for the CDR3: TGTGCCAGCAGTGCCATGAGCGGGAGGAATCAAGAGACCCAGTACTTC.